One sample yielded the 21 T cell receptor beta chains listed below, sequenced in a study of blood T cell repertoires in COVID-19. Here immunoSEQ multiplex PCR was the method, and the copy in TCRdb shows in-frame clones only, minus some. The sample includes hundreds of thousands of clones, just under 90% of them seen just once. Input material: PBMCs or T cells enriched from blood (not recorded which). The receptors shown here come from a man aged 50 to 59 who had been exposed to COVID-19.

This rearrangement joins TRBV5-1 to TRBJ2-1; a possible D gene is TRBD2 (6 bases). Trimming shortened V by 0 bases and J by 5 bases, and 18 bases separated the two germline ends. The V gene's germline CDR1 is SGHRS and CDR2 YFSETQ. The CDR3 runs 17 residues. CDR3 DNA: TGCGCCAGCAGCTTGGGGCCGCAAGCGGGCTTTAACAATGAGCAGTTCTTC. This encodes CASSLGPQAGFNNEQFF. Full variable domain (rest looked up from reference TRBV5-1 and TRBJ2-1): KAGVTQTPRYLIKTRGQQVTLSCSPISGHRSVSWYQQTPGQGLQFLFEYFSETQRNKGNFPGRFSGRQFSNSRSEMNVSTLELGDSALYLCASSLGPQAGFNNEQFFGPGTRLTVL.

This clone was found once. The chain links TRBV12-3 or TRBV12-4 to TRBJ1-1; D not resolved. Trimming cost V 7 bases and J 0 bases, with 9 bases left between them. This CDR3 contains 13 residues. The CDR3, as DNA: TGTGCCAGCATAGCTGAGGTGAACACTGAAGCTTTCTTT. This sequence encodes CASIAEVNTEAFF.

This chain links TRBV6-4 with TRBJ2-7; the match to TRBD2 covers 11 bases. V lost 0 bases and J lost 1; bases outside the gene matches: 14. CDR1 is MRHNA, CDR2 SNTAGT, per germline. This CDR3 is 20 amino acids long. The DNA for the CDR3 is TGTGCCAGCAGTGACTCTCCCTTAGGGGGACTAGCGGAAGGATCCTACGAGCAGTACGTC. Encoded protein: CASSDSPLGGLAEGSYEQYV.

The chain joins TRBV6-1 to TRBJ2-1, with 7 nucleotides matching TRBD1. The CDR3 runs 17 residues. CDR1 is MNHNS and CDR2 is SASEGT in the germline V gene. V shed 2 bases and J 0 bases; nucleotides not matched to a gene: 7. The CDR3 sequence is CASSEFGTVSSYNEQFF. The CDR3, as DNA: TGTGCCAGCAGTGAATTTGGGACAGTTAGCTCCTACAATGAGCAGTTCTTC.

The chain combines TRBV5-6 with TRBJ2-3, with D hard to call. The CDR3 runs to 17 residues. V shed 0 bases and J shed 1 base, with 15 bases lying between them. Germline CDR1 is SGHDT and CDR2 is YYEEEE. The CDR3, as DNA: TGTGCCAGCAGCTTGGTTATCGACACCTACCGCACAGATACGCAGTATTTT. Translated, it gives CASSLVIDTYRTDTQYF. The entire variable domain, with the rest obtained from reference TRBV5-6 and TRBJ2-3, is as follows: DAGVTQSPTHLIKTRGQQVTLRCSPKSGHDTVSWYQQALGQGPQFIFQYYEEEERQRGNFPDRFSGHQFPNYSSELNVNALLLGDSALYLCASSLVIDTYRTDTQYFGPGTRLTVL.

The V and J genes are TRBV5-1 and TRBJ2-7; D unclear. The V and J ends lost 0 bases and 5 bases respectively, with 9 bases between them. Germline loops: CDR1 SGHRS, CDR2 YFSETQ. The CDR3 is 13 residues long. The CDR3 here is CASSLVPRDEQYF. In DNA, the CDR3 is TGCGCCAGCAGCTTGGTCCCTCGGGACGAGCAGTACTTC. The full variable domain, in which reference TRBV5-1 and TRBJ2-7 provide the parts outside the CDR3, is KAGVTQTPRYLIKTRGQQVTLSCSPISGHRSVSWYQQTPGQGLQFLFEYFSETQRNKGNFPGRFSGRQFSNSRSEMNVSTLELGDSALYLCASSLVPRDEQYFGPGTRLTVT.

The chain recombines TRBV10-3 with TRBJ1-1, with a weak D call TRBD1 (6 bases). The CDR3 extends over 13 amino acids. The ends were cut back, 0 bases at V and 10 bases at J, with 12 bases in the middle. The germline V gene encodes CDR1 ENHRY and CDR2 SYGVKD. The CDR3 region has the DNA TGTGCCATCAGTGAGTCACAGGGATTGGCAGCTTTCTTT. Its translation: CAISESQGLAAFF.

J is TRBJ2-2 and V is TRBV11-2; no definite D call. V was cut by 3 bases and J by 6 bases, with 5 bases left in between. Germline V lookup: CDR1 SGHAT, CDR2 FQNNGV. The CDR3 is made up of 12 amino acids. The chain's CDR3 is CASSFGSGELFF. The DNA of the CDR3 is TGTGCCAGCAGCTTTGGCTCCGGGGAGCTGTTTTTT.

The V gene is TRBV29-1, the J gene TRBJ1-2; 8 bases agree with TRBD1. CDR1 and CDR2 from the germline V gene are SQVTM and ANQGSEA. Germline trimming cut 6 bases from V and 6 bases from J; bases unmatched to any gene: 9. This CDR3 is built from 13 residues. The CDR3 region has the DNA TGCAGCGTCGACAGGGGCTTGGTGGATGGCTACACCTTC. It is translated as CSVDRGLVDGYTF.

The V gene is TRBV2, the J gene TRBJ2-5; TRBD1 matches at 9 bases. This CDR3 has 15 amino acids. Germline loops: CDR1 SNHLY, CDR2 FYNNEI. V lost 5 bases, J lost 2 bases, and 6 bases stayed unmatched. The DNA for the CDR3 is TGTGCCAGCAGTTCACCGGGACAGGGTCAAGAGACCCAGTACTTC. Its protein is CASSSPGQGQETQYF.

By sample fraction, this clone is medium-sized. The V call is TRBV18, the J call TRBJ1-6, with TRBD1 matching 8 bases. Germline CDR1 reads KGHSH; CDR2 reads LQKENI. V lost 2 bases and J lost 7; bases outside the gene matches: 10. This CDR3 region has 17 residues. This CDR3 reads CASSPNLGQDVNSPLHF. DNA of the CDR3: TGTGCCAGCTCACCAAACCTGGGACAGGATGTGAATTCACCCCTCCACTTT.

The chain joins TRBV3-1 (or the pseudogene TRBV3-2) to TRBJ1-3; D is ambiguous. V was trimmed by 6 bases and J by 0 bases, leaving 6 bases between them. The CDR3 covers 13 residues. Germline V gene data show CDR1 as LGHDT and CDR2 as YNNKEL (reference sequence). CDR3 amino acids: CASSWLSGNTIYF. In DNA, the CDR3 is TGTGCCAGCAGTTGGCTCTCTGGAAACACCATATATTTT.

Here the CDR3 reads CASSPRTGGYNEQFF. The DNA for the CDR3 is TGTGCCAGCAGTCCACGGACAGGGGGATACAATGAGCAGTTCTTC. This chain connects TRBV27 to TRBJ2-1; TRBD1 matches 10 bases. CDR1 is MNHEY, CDR2 SMNVEV, per germline (reference sequence). V lost 5 bases, J lost 4 bases, and 5 bases stayed unmatched. The CDR3 consists of 15 residues.

V usage is TRBV19 and J usage is TRBJ1-3; no definite D call. There are 17 residues in the CDR3. Between the trimmed V and J ends, which lost 3 bases and 0 bases, there was a span of 15 bases. The V gene's germline CDR1 is LNHDA and CDR2 SQIVND (reference sequence). Here the CDR3 DNA reads TGTGCCAGTAGTATTAGGAGACGCAAGGACTCTGGAAACACCATATATTTT. It yields the protein CASSIRRRKDSGNTIYF. The full variable domain, completed using reference TRBV19 and TRBJ1-3, is DGGITQSPKYLFRKEGQNVTLSCEQNLNHDAMYWYRQDPGQGLRLIYYSQIVNDFQKGDIAEGYSVSREKKESFPLTVTSAQKNPTAFYLCASSIRRRKDSGNTIYFGEGSWLTVV.

V gene TRBV28 combines with J gene TRBJ2-7, with D maybe TRBD1 (5 bases). CDR1 is MDHEN and CDR2 is SYDVKM in the germline V gene. Between the trimmed V and J ends, which lost 5 bases and 2 bases, there was a span of 13 bases. The CDR3 loop spans 14 amino acids. CDR3 in amino acids: CASSPLDRAYEQYV. In DNA form, the CDR3 reads TGTGCCAGCAGTCCCTTAGACAGAGCCTACGAGCAGTACGTC.

The chain uses TRBV5-1 and TRBJ2-5; the D gene is possibly TRBD1 (6 bases). In germline, CDR1 is SGHRS, CDR2 YFSETQ. V lost 4 bases and J 5 bases, leaving 18 bases between the germline ends. This CDR3 comprises 15 residues. CDR3 in amino acids: CASSLPPTGSETQYF. In nucleotides, the CDR3 is TGCGCCAGCAGCCTGCCCCCGACAGGTTCTGAGACCCAGTACTTC. Variable domain in full (rest from reference TRBV5-1 and TRBJ2-5): KAGVTQTPRYLIKTRGQQVTLSCSPISGHRSVSWYQQTPGQGLQFLFEYFSETQRNKGNFPGRFSGRQFSNSRSEMNVSTLELGDSALYLCASSLPPTGSETQYFGPGTRLLVL.

This chain joins TRBV29-1 and TRBJ1-5; 12 nucleotides match TRBD1. Germline loops: CDR1 SQVTM, CDR2 ANQGSEA. The CDR3 length is 13 residues. V was pared by 6 bases and J by 5 bases, with 2 bases of the junction left unmatched. CDR3 nucleotides: TGCAGCGTGGGACAGGGGGCTCATCAGCCCCAGCATTTT. It translates to CSVGQGAHQPQHF.

The rearrangement links TRBV5-1 to TRBJ1-1, with D unresolved. The CDR3 is 13 amino acids. V was shortened by 2 bases and J by 8 bases, with 13 bases between the two germline ends. CDR1 is SGHRS, CDR2 YFSETQ, per germline. As DNA, the CDR3 is TGCGCCAGCAGCTTAGAATTTTCAGAAGAAGCTTTCTTT. This sequence encodes CASSLEFSEEAFF. Combining the CDR3 with reference TRBV5-1 and TRBJ1-1 gives the whole variable domain KAGVTQTPRYLIKTRGQQVTLSCSPISGHRSVSWYQQTPGQGLQFLFEYFSETQRNKGNFPGRFSGRQFSNSRSEMNVSTLELGDSALYLCASSLEFSEEAFFGQGTRLTVV.

V and J are TRBV13 and TRBJ2-3, with a weak D call TRBD2 (6 bases). V lost 3 bases and J 0 bases, leaving 10 bases between the germline ends. The CDR3 spans 15 residues. Germline V gives CDR1 PRHDT, CDR2 FYEKMQ (reference sequence). The CDR3 coding sequence is TGTGCCAGCAGCTTCCGGGACTCGAGCACAGATACGCAGTATTTT. Encoded protein: CASSFRDSSTDTQYF.

The chain carries TRBV29-1 and TRBJ2-7; D perhaps matches TRBD1 (6 bases). Trimming removed 0 bases at V and 0 bases at J, with 15 bases between. Germline CDR1 SQVTM, CDR2 ANQGSEA. CDR3 length: 16 amino acids. Here the CDR3 reads CSVEDPGQLHSYEQYV. CDR3 nucleotides: TGCAGCGTTGAAGATCCCGGACAGCTCCACTCCTACGAGCAGTACGTC.

This clone was counted once. This sequence joins TRBV14 and TRBJ2-1; the D gene is possibly TRBD1 (6 bases). This CDR3 spans 17 amino acids. V lost 2 bases and J 5 bases, leaving 19 bases between the germline ends. Germline V gives CDR1 SGHDN, CDR2 FVKESK. The CDR3 reads CASSQIRDIRTNNEQFF. CDR3 DNA: TGTGCCAGCAGCCAAATCAGGGACATTCGGACCAACAATGAGCAGTTCTTC.